A selection of T cell receptor beta chains follows, all from one sample in a study of OX40 agonist ivuxolimab in advanced cancers. Clones were read by immunoSEQ multiplex PCR, and TCRdb kept only the in-frame ones, dropping some. The sample has about 54,000 clones; roughly three quarters are singletons. Here the sequenced sample was CD4+ or CD8+ T cells sorted from blood, taken in a trial of the OX40 agonist ivuxolimab. The receptors stem from an adult with an advanced solid tumor such as melanoma, head and neck, liver or kidney cancer. The CDR3 runs from the conserved cysteine through the conserved F or W. The D gene is left open where the match is weak. Clone size is not always given. Where it is, it says once, few, many or a class for expanded clones.

size	D	V	J	CDR3	DNA
-	TRBD2	TRBV18	TRBJ2-2	CASSPTKGLASNTGELFF	TGTGCCAGCTCACCAACTAAGGGACTAGCTTCGAACACCGGGGAGCTGTTTTTT
-	TRBD1	TRBV11-2	TRBJ2-7	CASSLAWGGQGLGEQYF	TGTGCCAGCAGCTTGGCCTGGGGGGGACAGGGTCTGGGAGAGCAGTACTTC
-	-	TRBV20-1	TRBJ2-3	CSAESPDTQYF	TGCAGTGCGGAGAGCCCAGATACGCAGTATTTT
-	-	TRBV19	TRBJ1-2	CASSIFSTGNYGYTF	TGTGCCAGTAGTATATTCTCTACAGGGAACTATGGCTACACCTTC
few	TRBD1	TRBV27	TRBJ2-6	CASSFRTGSSGANVLTF	TGTGCCAGCAGTTTTAGGACAGGCAGCTCTGGGGCCAACGTCCTGACTTTC
-	TRBD1	TRBV10-3	TRBJ1-2	CAIGDRGGYGYTF	TGTGCCATAGGGGACAGGGGAGGATATGGCTACACCTTC
-	-	TRBV4-1	TRBJ2-3	CASSSLVGGSDTQYF	TGCGCCAGCAGCTCACTAGTGGGAGGTTCAGATACGCAGTATTTT
-	TRBD1	TRBV19	TRBJ1-2	CASRGQGTTNYGYTF	TGTGCCAGTCGAGGACAGGGCACAACCAACTATGGCTACACCTTC
-	-	TRBV5-1	TRBJ1-2	CASSEDNPNYGYTF	TGCGCCAGCAGCGAGGACAACCCAAACTATGGCTACACCTTC
-	TRBD1	TRBV5-1	TRBJ2-2	CASSFTGGTGELFF	TGCGCCAGCAGCTTTACAGGGGGCACCGGGGAGCTGTTTTTT
few	TRBD1	TRBV25-1	TRBJ1-1	CASSSGQLNTEAFF	TGTGCCAGCAGCTCGGGACAGCTGAACACTGAAGCTTTCTTT
-	-	TRBV6-5	TRBJ1-1	CASSGDIEAFF	TGTGCCAGCAGTGGGGACATTGAAGCTTTCTTT
-	-	TRBV5-1	TRBJ2-7	CASSLAFGGNSYEQYF	TGCGCCAGCAGCTTGGCCTTCGGGGGCAACTCCTACGAGCAGTACTTC
few	TRBD1	TRBV27	TRBJ1-1	CASSFGTAGEAFF	TGTGCCAGCAGTTTCGGGACAGCGGGTGAAGCTTTCTTT
-	-	TRBV6-5	TRBJ1-5	CASSYRHSQPQHF	TGTGCCAGCAGTTACCGGCACAGTCAGCCCCAGCATTTT
-	-	TRBV7-2	TRBJ1-2	CASSPAVGNYGYTF	TGTGCCAGCAGCCCCGCAGTCGGGAACTATGGCTACACCTTC
-	-	TRBV5-1	TRBJ2-7	CASSFHLGQYTPEQYF	TGCGCCAGCAGCTTCCACCTCGGACAATATACTCCCGAGCAGTACTTC
-	-	TRBV7-6	TRBJ1-1	CASSSGLSNTEAFF	TGTGCCAGCAGCTCGGGACTCTCGAACACTGAAGCTTTCTTT
-	TRBD2	TRBV4-3	TRBJ2-3	CASSQDDASGLRTDTQYF	TGCGCCAGCAGCCAAGATGACGCTAGCGGGCTCCGCACAGATACGCAGTATTTT
-	-	TRBV2	TRBJ2-3	CASSVGRSDTQYF	TGTGCCAGCAGTGTGGGTAGGTCAGATACGCAGTATTTT
once	-	TRBV4-1	TRBJ2-1	CASSGRSSYNEQFF	TGCGCCAGCAGCGGGAGGAGCTCCTACAATGAGCAGTTCTTC
-	TRBD1	TRBV6-5	TRBJ1-2	CASSRGQGARGYTF	TGTGCCAGCAGCCGCGGACAGGGGGCGCGGGGCTACACCTTC
-	TRBD1	TRBV7-8	TRBJ2-1	CASSLVGQRANNEQFF	TGTGCCAGCAGCTTAGTGGGACAGAGGGCCAACAATGAGCAGTTCTTC
-	TRBD2	TRBV28	TRBJ2-7	CASNRRGLAYEQYF	TGTGCCAGCAACCGGCGGGGGTTGGCCTACGAGCAGTACTTC
-	TRBD1	TRBV6-5	TRBJ1-5	CASRETGGLQPQHF	TGTGCCAGCAGGGAGACAGGGGGCCTTCAGCCCCAGCATTTT
-	-	TRBV7-9	TRBJ1-4	CASGGVGSTNEKLFF	TGTGCCAGCGGGGGCGTTGGATCGACTAATGAAAAACTGTTTTTT
-	TRBD1	TRBV5-1	TRBJ1-4	CASRGTGSEKLFF	TGCGCCAGCAGGGGGACAGGGAGTGAAAAACTGTTTTTT
-	-	TRBV6-5	TRBJ1-2	CASSYRRGRDYGYTF	TGTGCCAGCAGTTATAGAAGAGGGAGGGACTATGGCTACACCTTC
once	-	TRBV21-1	TRBJ2-7	CASKNRGWGREDYEQYF	TGTGCCAGCAAAAATCGGGGCTGGGGACGGGAAGACTACGAGCAGTACTTC
-	TRBD1	TRBV4-3	TRBJ1-1	CASSQHPTGGNGEAFF	TGCGCCAGCAGCCAACACCCGACAGGGGGCAACGGTGAAGCTTTCTTT
-	-	TRBV6-6	TRBJ1-3	CASSYSGNGNTIYF	TGTGCCAGCAGTTACTCGGGAAATGGAAACACCATATATTTT
-	TRBD1	TRBV7-3	TRBJ2-1	CARQSTGGYEQFF	TGTGCCAGACAAAGTACAGGGGGATACGAGCAGTTCTTC
-	-	TRBV5-4	TRBJ2-4	CASSLEGPKNIQYF	TGTGCCAGCAGCTTGGAGGGACCAAAAAACATTCAGTACTTC
once	-	TRBV9	TRBJ1-1	CASSPLGTGTEAFF	TGTGCCAGCAGCCCTCTGGGAACGGGGACTGAAGCTTTCTTT
-	-	TRBV5-6	TRBJ2-7	CASSLGSYYEQYF	TGTGCCAGCAGCTTGGGTTCCTACTACGAGCAGTACTTC
-	-	TRBV5-4	TRBJ2-2	CASSLDGGSGELFF	TGTGCCAGCAGCTTAGACGGTGGGAGCGGGGAGCTGTTTTTT
few	-	TRBV7-2	TRBJ1-1	CASSPLSVRGTEAFF	TGTGCCAGCAGCCCATTGAGCGTAAGGGGAACTGAAGCTTTCTTT
-	-	TRBV6-4	TRBJ1-2	CASSDGGKGDGYTF	TGTGCCAGCAGTGACGGGGGAAAGGGTGATGGCTACACCTTC
-	-	TRBV19	TRBJ1-4	CASSIGGKKLFF	TGTGCCAGTAGTATAGGGGGGAAAAAACTGTTTTTT
medium-sized	-	TRBV5-1	TRBJ1-6	CASSLSGPEGSPLHF	TGCGCCAGCAGCTTGAGTGGTCCGGAGGGTTCACCCCTCCACTTT
once	-	TRBV21-1	TRBJ2-1	CASSKARNPPFF	TGTGCCAGCAGCAAAGCTCGAAACCCGCCGTTCTTC